The present T cell receptor (beta chain) was sequenced within a study of cytomegalovirus exposure and HLA in healthy donors. The CDR3 spans 13 residues. The V and J ends lost 5 bases and 0 bases respectively, with 8 bases between them. In germline, CDR1 is SEHNR, CDR2 FQNEAQ (reference sequence). The primer mix had 60 Vbeta and 13 Jbeta primers. Measured with immunoSEQ multiplex PCR; TCRdb has only the in-frame clones, and not every one. The data hold under 200,000 clones, with roughly four fifths observed a single time. The source is a woman under 30 in good health and CMV-seronegative. Sequencing input: PBMCs. The chain joins TRBV7-9 to TRBJ2-7; D not resolved. The CDR3 nucleotides read TGTGCCAGCAGCCCCCGTAGCTCCTACGAGCAGTACTTC. Protein product: CASSPRSSYEQYF.